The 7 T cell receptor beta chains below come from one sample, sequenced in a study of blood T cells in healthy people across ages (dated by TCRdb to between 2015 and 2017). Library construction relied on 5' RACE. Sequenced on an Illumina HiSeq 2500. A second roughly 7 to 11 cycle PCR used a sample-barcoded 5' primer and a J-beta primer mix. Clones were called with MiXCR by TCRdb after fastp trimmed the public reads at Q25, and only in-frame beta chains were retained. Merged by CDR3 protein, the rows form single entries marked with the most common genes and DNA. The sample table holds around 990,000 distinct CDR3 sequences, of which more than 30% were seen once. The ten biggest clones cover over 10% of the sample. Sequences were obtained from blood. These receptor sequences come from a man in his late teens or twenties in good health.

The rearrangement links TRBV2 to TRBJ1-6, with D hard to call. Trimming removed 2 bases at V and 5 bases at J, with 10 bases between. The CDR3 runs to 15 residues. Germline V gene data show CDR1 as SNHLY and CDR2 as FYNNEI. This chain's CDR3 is CASSEFAVNNSPLHF. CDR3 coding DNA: TGTGCCAGCAGTGAATTTGCAGTTAATAATTCACCCCTCCACTTT. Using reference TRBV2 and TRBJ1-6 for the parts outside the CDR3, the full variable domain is EPEVTQTPSHQVTQMGQEVILRCVPISNHLYFYWYRQILGQKVEFLVSFYNNEISEKSEIFDDQFSVERPDGSNFTLKIRSTKLEDSAMYFCASSEFAVNNSPLHFGNGTRLTVT.

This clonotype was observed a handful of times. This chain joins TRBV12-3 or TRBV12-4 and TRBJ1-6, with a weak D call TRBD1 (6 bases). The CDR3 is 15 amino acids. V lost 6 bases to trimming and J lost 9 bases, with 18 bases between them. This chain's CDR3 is CASSLWGANGSPLHF. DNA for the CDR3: TGTGCCAGCAGCCTCTGGGGGGCAAACGGTTCACCCCTCCACTTT.

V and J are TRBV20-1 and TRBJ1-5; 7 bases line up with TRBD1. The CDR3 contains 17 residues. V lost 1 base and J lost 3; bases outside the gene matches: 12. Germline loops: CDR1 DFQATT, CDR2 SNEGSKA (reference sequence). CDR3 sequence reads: CSARAYRQGYNNQPQHF. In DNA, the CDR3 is TGCAGTGCTAGAGCGTATAGACAGGGATACAACAATCAGCCCCAGCATTTT.

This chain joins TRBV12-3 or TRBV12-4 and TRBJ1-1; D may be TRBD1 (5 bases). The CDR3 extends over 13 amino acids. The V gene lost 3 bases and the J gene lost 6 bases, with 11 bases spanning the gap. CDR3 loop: CASSLGDHPEAFF. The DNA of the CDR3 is TGTGCCAGCAGTTTGGGGGATCATCCTGAAGCTTTCTTT.

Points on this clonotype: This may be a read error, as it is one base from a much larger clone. Written as DNA, the CDR3 is TGCAGTGCTAGAGATGGAAATTCACCCCCCCACTTT. Translation: CSARDGNSPPHF. The chain couples TRBV20-1 to TRBJ1-6; no firm D call. The CDR3 loop spans 12 amino acids. The V gene's germline CDR1 is DFQATT and CDR2 SNEGSKA (reference sequence).

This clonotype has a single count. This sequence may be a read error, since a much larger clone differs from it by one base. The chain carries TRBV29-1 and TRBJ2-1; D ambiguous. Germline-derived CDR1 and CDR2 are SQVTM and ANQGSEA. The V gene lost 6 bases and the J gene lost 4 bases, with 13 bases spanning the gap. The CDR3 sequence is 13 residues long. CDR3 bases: TGCAGCGTCAGACCAAGCGAGTACAATGAGCAGTTCTTC. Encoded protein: CSVRPSEYNEQFF.

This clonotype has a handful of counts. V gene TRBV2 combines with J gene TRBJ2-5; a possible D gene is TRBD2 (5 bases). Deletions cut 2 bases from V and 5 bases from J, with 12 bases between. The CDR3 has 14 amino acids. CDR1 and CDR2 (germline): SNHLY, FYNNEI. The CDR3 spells CASSESRLRETQYF. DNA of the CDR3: TGTGCCAGCAGTGAAAGCCGACTAAGGGAGACCCAGTACTTC. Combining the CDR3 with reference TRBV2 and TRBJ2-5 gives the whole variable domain EPEVTQTPSHQVTQMGQEVILRCVPISNHLYFYWYRQILGQKVEFLVSFYNNEISEKSEIFDDQFSVERPDGSNFTLKIRSTKLEDSAMYFCASSESRLRETQYFGPGTRLLVL.